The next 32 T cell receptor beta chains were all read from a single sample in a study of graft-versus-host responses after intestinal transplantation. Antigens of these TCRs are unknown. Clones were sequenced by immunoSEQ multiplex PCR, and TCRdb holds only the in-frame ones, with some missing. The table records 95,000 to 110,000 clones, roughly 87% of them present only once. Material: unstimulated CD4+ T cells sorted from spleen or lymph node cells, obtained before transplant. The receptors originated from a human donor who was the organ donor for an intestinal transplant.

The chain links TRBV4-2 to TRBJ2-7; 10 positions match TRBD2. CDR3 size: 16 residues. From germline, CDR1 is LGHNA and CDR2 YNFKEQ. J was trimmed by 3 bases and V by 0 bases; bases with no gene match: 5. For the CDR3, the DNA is TGTGCCAGCAGCCAAGATGGCAGCGGGAGGGTCTACGAGCAGTACTTC. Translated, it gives CASSQDGSGRVYEQYF.

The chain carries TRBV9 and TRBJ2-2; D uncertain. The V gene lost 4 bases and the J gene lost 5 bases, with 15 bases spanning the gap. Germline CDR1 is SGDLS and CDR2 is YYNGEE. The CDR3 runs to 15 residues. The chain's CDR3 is CASSPTGPLTGELFF. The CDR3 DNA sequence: TGTGCCAGCAGCCCCACCGGGCCTCTAACCGGGGAGCTGTTTTTT.

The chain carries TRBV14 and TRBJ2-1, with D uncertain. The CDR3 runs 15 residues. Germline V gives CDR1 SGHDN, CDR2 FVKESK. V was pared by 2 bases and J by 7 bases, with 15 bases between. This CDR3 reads CASSQWAVRRNEQFF. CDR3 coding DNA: TGTGCCAGCAGCCAATGGGCCGTTCGCAGGAATGAGCAGTTCTTC.

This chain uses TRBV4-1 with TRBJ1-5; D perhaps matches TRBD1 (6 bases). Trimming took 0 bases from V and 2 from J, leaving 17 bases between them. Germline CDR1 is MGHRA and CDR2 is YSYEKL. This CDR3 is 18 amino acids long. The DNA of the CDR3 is TGCGCCAGCAGCCAAGAAGGTCGGACCAGGGGTGGCAATCAGCCCCAGCATTTT. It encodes CASSQEGRTRGGNQPQHF.

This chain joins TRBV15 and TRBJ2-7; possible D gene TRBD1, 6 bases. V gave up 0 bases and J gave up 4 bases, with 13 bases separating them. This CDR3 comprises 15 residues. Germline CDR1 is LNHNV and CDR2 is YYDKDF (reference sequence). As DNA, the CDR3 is TGTGCCACCAGCAGAGACCGGGACACAACTTACGAGCAGTACTTC. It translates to CATSRDRDTTYEQYF.

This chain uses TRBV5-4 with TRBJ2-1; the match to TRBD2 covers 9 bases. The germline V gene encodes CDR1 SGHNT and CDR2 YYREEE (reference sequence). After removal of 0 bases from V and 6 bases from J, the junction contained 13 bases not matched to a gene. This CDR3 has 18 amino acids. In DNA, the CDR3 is TGTGCCAGCAGCTTGGCCTTTACTAGCGGGCACCCGACCAATGAGCAGTTCTTC. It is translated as CASSLAFTSGHPTNEQFF.

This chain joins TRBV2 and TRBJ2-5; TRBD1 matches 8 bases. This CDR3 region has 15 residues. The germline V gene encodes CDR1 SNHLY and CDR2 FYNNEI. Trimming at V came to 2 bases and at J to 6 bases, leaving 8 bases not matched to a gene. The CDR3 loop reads CASSERRTGTKTQYF. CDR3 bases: TGTGCCAGCAGTGAACGCCGGACAGGGACAAAGACCCAGTACTTC.

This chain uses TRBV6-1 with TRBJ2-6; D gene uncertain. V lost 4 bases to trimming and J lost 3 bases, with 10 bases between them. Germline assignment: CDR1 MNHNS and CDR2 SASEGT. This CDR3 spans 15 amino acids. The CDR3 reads CASSGFSYGANVLTF. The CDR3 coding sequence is TGTGCCAGCAGTGGGTTTTCCTATGGGGCCAACGTCCTGACTTTC.

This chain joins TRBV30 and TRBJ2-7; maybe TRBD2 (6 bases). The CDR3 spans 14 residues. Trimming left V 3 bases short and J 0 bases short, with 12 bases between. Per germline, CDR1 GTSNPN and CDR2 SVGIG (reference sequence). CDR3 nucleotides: TGTGCCTGGAGCACTAGCCCTATCTCCTACGAGCAGTACTTC. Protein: CAWSTSPISYEQYF. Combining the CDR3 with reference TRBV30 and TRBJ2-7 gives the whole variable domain SQTIHQWPATLVQPVGSPLSLECTVEGTSNPNLYWYRQAAGRGLQLLFYSVGIGQISSEVPQNLSASRPQDRQFILSSKKLLLSDSGFYLCAWSTSPISYEQYFGPGTRLTVT.

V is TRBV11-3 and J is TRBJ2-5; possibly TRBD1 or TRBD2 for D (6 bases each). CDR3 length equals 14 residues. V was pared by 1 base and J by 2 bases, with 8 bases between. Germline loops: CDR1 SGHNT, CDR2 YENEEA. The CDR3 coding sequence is TGTGCCAGCAGCTTAGGGGGGGCGCAAGAGACCCAGTACTTC. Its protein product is CASSLGGAQETQYF.

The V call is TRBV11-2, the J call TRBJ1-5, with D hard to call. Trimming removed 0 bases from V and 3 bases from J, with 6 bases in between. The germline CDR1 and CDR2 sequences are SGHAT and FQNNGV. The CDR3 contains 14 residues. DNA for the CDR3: TGTGCCAGCAGCTTAGATCACGTCAATCAGCCCCAGCATTTT. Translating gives CASSLDHVNQPQHF.

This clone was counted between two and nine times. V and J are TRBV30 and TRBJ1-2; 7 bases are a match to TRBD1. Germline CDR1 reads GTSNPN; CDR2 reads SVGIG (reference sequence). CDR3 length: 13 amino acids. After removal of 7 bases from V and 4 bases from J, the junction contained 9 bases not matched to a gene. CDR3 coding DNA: TGTGCCTTTTCAGGGGGACTCTTCTATGGCTACACCTTC. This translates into CAFSGGLFYGYTF.

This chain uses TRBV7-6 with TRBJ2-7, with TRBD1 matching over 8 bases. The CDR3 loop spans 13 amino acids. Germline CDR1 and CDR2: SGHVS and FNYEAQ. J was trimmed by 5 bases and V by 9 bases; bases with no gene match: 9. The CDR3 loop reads CARDFRGQDEQYF. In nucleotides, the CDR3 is TGTGCCAGAGATTTTAGGGGACAGGACGAGCAGTACTTC.

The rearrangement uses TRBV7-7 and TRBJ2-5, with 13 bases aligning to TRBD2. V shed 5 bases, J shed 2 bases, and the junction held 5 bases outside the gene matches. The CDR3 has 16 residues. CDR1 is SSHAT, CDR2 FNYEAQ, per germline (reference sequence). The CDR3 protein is CASSLRLAGGQETQYF. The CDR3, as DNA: TGTGCCAGCAGCCTAAGACTAGCGGGGGGACAAGAGACCCAGTACTTC.

The CDR3 region has the DNA TGTGCCAGCAGTGAGGGACAGGCCCACGAGCAGTACTTC. This translates into CASSEGQAHEQYF. V is TRBV2 and J is TRBJ2-5, with 8 bases lining up with TRBD1. Matching the DNA end better, TRBJ2-7 makes the J call doubtful. Germline CDR1 SNHLY, CDR2 FYNNEI. The CDR3 loop spans 13 amino acids.

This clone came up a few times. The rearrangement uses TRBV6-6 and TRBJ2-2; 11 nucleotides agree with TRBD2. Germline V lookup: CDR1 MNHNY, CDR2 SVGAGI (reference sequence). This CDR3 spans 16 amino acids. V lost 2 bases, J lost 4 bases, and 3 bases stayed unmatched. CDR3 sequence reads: CASSYGLAGGTGELFF. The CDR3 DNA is TGTGCCAGCAGTTACGGACTAGCGGGTGGCACCGGGGAGCTGTTTTTT.

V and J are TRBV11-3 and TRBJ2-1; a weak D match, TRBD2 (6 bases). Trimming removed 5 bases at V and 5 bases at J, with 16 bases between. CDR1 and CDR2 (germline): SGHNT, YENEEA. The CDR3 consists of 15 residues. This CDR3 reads CASSPRTNTNNEQFF. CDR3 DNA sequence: TGTGCCAGCAGCCCAAGGACTAATACCAACAATGAGCAGTTCTTC.

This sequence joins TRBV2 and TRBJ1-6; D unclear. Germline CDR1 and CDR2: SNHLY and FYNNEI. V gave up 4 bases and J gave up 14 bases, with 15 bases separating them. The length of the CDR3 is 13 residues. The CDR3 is CASSAGGERTLHF. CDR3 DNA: TGTGCCAGCAGTGCAGGTGGAGAACGGACCCTCCACTTT.

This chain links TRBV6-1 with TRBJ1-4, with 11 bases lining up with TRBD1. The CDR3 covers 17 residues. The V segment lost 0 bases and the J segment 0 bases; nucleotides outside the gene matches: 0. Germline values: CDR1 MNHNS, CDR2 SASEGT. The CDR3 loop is CASSEAGQGATNEKLFF. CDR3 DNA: TGTGCCAGCAGTGAAGCGGGACAGGGGGCAACTAATGAAAAACTGTTTTTT.

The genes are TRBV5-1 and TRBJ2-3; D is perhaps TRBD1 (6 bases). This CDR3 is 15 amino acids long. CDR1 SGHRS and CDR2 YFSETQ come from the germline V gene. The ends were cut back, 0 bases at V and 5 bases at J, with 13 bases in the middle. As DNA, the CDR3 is TGCGCCAGCAGCTTGGCCGTGACAGGCGGAGATACGCAGTATTTT. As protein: CASSLAVTGGDTQYF.

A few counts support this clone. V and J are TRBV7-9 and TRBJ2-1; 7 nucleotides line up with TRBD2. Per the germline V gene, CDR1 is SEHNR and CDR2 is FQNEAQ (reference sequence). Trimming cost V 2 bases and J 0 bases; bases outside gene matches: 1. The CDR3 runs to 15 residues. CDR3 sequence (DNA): TGTGCCAGCAGCTTACCGGGGGGCTCCTACAATGAGCAGTTCTTC. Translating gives CASSLPGGSYNEQFF.

The CDR3 loop reads CASSSGGSPSAYEQYF. The CDR3 DNA sequence: TGTGCCAGTAGTTCGGGAGGCTCCCCTAGCGCCTACGAGCAGTACTTC. V is TRBV19 and J is TRBJ2-7; 7 bases are a match to TRBD2. The CDR3 sequence is 16 residues long. J was trimmed by 2 bases and V by 5 bases; bases with no gene match: 12. Germline V gene data show CDR1 as LNHDA and CDR2 as SQIVND (reference sequence).

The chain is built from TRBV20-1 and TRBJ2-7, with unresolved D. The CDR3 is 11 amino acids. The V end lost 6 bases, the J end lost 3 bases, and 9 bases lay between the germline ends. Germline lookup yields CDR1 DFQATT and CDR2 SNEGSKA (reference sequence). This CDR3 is CSAANSYEQYF. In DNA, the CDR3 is TGCAGTGCCGCTAATAGCTACGAGCAGTACTTC.

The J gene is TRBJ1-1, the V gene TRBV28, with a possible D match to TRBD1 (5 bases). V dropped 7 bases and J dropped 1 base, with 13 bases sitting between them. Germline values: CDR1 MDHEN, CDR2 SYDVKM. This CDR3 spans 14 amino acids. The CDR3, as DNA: TGTGCCAGCACCCAAATCGACAGGAACACTGAAGCTTTCTTT. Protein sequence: CASTQIDRNTEAFF.

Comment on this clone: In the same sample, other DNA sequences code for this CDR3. The CDR3 region is CASKREAGSYNEQFF. The CDR3 region has the DNA TGTGCCAGCAAGAGGGAGGCGGGCTCTTACAATGAGCAGTTCTTC. V is TRBV2 and J is TRBJ2-1, with D possibly being TRBD2 (6 bases). Deletions cut 7 bases from V and 4 bases from J, with 17 bases between. Germline CDR1 SNHLY, CDR2 FYNNEI. This CDR3 region has 15 residues.

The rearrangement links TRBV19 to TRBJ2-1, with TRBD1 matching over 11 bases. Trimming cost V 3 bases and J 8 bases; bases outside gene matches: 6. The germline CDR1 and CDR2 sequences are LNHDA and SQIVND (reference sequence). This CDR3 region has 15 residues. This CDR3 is CASSIGDRGIDEQFF. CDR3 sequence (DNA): TGTGCCAGTAGTATTGGGGACAGGGGGATTGATGAGCAGTTCTTC.

The CDR3 sequence: CAISESTGTLKTQYF. DNA for the CDR3: TGTGCCATCAGTGAGTCCACCGGGACATTAAAGACCCAGTACTTC. The rearrangement joins TRBV10-3 to TRBJ2-5; a weak D match, TRBD1 (6 bases). The V end lost 0 bases, the J end lost 6 bases, and 14 bases lay between the germline ends. The CDR3 sequence is 15 residues long. Per germline, CDR1 ENHRY and CDR2 SYGVKD.

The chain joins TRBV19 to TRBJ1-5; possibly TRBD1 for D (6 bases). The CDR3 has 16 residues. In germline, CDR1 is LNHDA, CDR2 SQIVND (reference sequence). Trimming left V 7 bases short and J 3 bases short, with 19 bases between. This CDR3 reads CASMGGAVPSNQPQHF. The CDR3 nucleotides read TGTGCCAGTATGGGGGGGGCAGTTCCTTCCAATCAGCCCCAGCATTTT.

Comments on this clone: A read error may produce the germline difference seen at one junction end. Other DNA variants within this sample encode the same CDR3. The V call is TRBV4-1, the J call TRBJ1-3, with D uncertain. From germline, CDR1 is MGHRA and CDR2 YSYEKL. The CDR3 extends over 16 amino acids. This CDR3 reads CASSHPTAERGNTIYF. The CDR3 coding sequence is TGCGCCAGCAGCCACCCCACCGCGGAACGGGGAAACACGATATATTTT.

The CDR3: CASSLSGTENSPLHF. CDR3 nucleotide sequence: TGTGCCAGCAGCTTATCGGGGACGGAGAATTCACCCCTCCACTTT. This chain joins TRBV7-3 and TRBJ1-6; the D gene is possibly TRBD1 (5 bases). V lost 2 bases to trimming and J lost 7 bases, with 12 bases between them. Germline assignment: CDR1 SGHTA and CDR2 FQGTGA. The CDR3 sequence is 15 residues long.

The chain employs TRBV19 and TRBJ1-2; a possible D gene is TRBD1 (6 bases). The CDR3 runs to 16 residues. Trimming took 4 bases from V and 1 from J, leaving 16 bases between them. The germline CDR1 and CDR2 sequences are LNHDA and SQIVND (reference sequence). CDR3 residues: CASSTSQGASNYGYTF. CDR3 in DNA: TGTGCCAGTAGTACCTCACAGGGTGCGAGTAACTATGGCTACACCTTC.

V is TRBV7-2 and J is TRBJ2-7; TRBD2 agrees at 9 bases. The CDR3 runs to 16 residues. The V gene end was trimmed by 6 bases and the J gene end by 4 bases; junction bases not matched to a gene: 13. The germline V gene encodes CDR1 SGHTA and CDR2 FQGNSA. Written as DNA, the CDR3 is TGTGCCAGCAGTGTTTCCTCTGGTACTAGCGGGTACGAGCAGTACTTC. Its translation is CASSVSSGTSGYEQYF.